This record covers a single TCR beta chain. The antigen is undetermined. These data come from a study of identical twins. Study-wide results and limits: There was an excess of low generation probability in the out-of-frame alpha sequences that twins shared. In zero-insertion analyses, partial confounding could arise from invariant MAIT and iNKT cells. While abundant cord blood beta clonotypes carried fewer insertions, memory repertoires showed no such pattern.

Template switching created a universal primer site, and the cDNA included unique molecular identifiers. TCRdb processed the 5' RACE reads anew with MiXCR; each CDR3 protein has one entry. The sample yields around 1.7 million distinct CDR3 sequences, roughly 35% seen once. Trimming shortened V by 4 bases and J by 4 bases, and 21 bases separated the two germline ends. Germline V gene lookup returns CDR1 SGHNT and CDR2 YYREEE (reference sequence). CDR3 length: 16 amino acids. The source material was cord blood. This chain joins TRBV5-4 and TRBJ2-7; the D is unclear. The TCR originated in a newborn girl in good health. CDR3 residues: CASSPGGVRLIYEQYF. The CDR3 nucleotides are TGTGCCAGCAGCCCTGGTGGGGTCCGCCTAATTTACGAGCAGTACTTC.